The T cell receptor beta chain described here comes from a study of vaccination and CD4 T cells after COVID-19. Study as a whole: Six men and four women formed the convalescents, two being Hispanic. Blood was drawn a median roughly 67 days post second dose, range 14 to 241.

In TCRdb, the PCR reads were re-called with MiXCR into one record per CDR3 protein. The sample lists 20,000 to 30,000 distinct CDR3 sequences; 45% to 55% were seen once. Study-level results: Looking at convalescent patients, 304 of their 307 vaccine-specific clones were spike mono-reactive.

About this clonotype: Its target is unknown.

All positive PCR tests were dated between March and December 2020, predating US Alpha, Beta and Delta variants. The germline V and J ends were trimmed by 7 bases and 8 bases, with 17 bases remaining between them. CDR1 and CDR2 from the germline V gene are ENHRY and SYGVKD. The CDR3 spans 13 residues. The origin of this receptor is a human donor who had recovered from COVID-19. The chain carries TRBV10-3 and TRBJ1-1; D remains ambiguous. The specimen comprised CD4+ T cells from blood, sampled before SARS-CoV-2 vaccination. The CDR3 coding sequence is TGTGCCATCACCGAAACCGGGAGCCGCGAAGCTTTCTTT. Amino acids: CAITETGSREAFF.